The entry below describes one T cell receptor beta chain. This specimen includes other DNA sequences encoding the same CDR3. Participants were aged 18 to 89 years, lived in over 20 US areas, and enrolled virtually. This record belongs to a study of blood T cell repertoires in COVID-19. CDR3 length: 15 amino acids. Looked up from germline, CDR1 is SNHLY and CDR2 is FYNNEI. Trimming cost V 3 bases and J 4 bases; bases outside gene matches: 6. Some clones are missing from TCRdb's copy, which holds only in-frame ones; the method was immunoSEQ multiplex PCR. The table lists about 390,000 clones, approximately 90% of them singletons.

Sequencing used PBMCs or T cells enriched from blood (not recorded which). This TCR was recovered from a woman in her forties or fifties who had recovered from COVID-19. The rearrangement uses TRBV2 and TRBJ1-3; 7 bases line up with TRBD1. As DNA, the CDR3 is TGTGCCAGCAGTGAGATGCGGGACAGCGGAAACACCATATATTTT. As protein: CASSEMRDSGNTIYF.